This T cell receptor (beta chain) was found in a study of shared clonotypes between healthy human individuals. Study-wide results and caveats: What limited the represented genetic and exposure-history diversity was the small number of donors. The four-donor shared clonotypes exceeded non-shared clonotypes in generation probability, with non-shared ones scoring lower.

The repertoire was sequenced with immunoSEQ multiplex PCR; TCRdb's copy has only in-frame clones and lacks some. The sample consists of 1.5 million to 2.5 million clones, approximately 95% of them appearing once. CD45RO-negative, CCR7-positively selected cells formed the naive CD8 fraction, excluding terminally differentiated effector memory CD45RA+ cells. Trimming took 5 bases from V and 1 from J, leaving 11 bases between them. This CDR3 region has 14 residues. Germline CDR1 is PRHDT and CDR2 is FYEKMQ (reference sequence). Turning to this clone: Antigen: not known.

The chain is built from TRBV13 and TRBJ1-2; unclear D gene. The sample taken for sequencing was naive CD8+ T cells sorted from blood. The sequence was collected from a man between 18 and 35 years old in good health. CDR3 loop: CASSTRTVNYGYTF. The CDR3 coding sequence is TGTGCCAGCAGCACCCGGACGGTTAACTATGGCTACACCTTC.